This T cell receptor beta chain is drawn from a study of OX40 agonist ivuxolimab in advanced cancers. For the study at large: Ivuxolimab, an agonistic anti-OX40 (CD134) antibody, was given to patients. Dose-escalation patients suffered from hepatocellular carcinoma, melanoma, renal cell or head and neck cancer.

With regard to this clone: Its antigen is as yet unknown.

V was pared by 4 bases and J by 4 bases, with 29 bases between. The CDR3 has 19 amino acids. The germline gives CDR1 GTSNPN, CDR2 SVGIG (reference sequence). Study-wide findings and caveats: What antigens the expanded peripheral T cells recognized was never established.

Repertoires were generated with immunoSEQ multiplex PCR, while TCRdb's copy carries only in-frame clones and drops some. The sample records fewer than 55,000 clones, 87% being singletons. The input for sequencing was CD4+ or CD8+ T cells sorted from blood, taken in a trial of the OX40 agonist ivuxolimab. The source is an adult with an advanced solid tumor such as melanoma, head and neck, liver or kidney cancer. The V and J genes are TRBV30 and TRBJ2-1, with D maybe TRBD2 (5 bases). The CDR3 DNA follows: TGTGCCTGGACCCCACCGCCCCTCGGACTTTTCGCCGTGTACAATGAGCAGTTCTTC. It encodes CAWTPPPLGLFAVYNEQFF.